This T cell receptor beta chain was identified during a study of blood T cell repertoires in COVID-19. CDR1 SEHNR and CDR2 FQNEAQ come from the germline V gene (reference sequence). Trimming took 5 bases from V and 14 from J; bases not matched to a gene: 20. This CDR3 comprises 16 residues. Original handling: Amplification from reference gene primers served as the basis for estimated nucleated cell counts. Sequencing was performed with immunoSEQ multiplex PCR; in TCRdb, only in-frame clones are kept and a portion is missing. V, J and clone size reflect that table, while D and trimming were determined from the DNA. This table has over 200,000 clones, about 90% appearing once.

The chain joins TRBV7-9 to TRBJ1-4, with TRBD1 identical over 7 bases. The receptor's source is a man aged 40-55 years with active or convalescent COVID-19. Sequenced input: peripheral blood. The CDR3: CASSPFPGQTLQGLFF. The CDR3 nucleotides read TGTGCCAGCAGCCCATTCCCGGGACAGACTCTTCAGGGGCTGTTTTTT.